This T cell receptor beta chain was recorded in a study of regulatory T cells in long-lasting Graves disease. Construction of the TCR beta libraries employed iRepertoire HTBI primers in conjunction with Arm-PCR of CDR3 regions. TCRdb re-called the multiplex PCR reads through MiXCR, storing one row per CDR3 protein. The sample has 540,000 or so distinct CDR3 sequences, about 13% seen once. Germline V lookup: CDR1 WNHNN, CDR2 SYGVQD (reference sequence). V was trimmed by 7 bases and J by 1 base, leaving 16 bases between them. The CDR3 is 15 amino acids. As to time point: newly diagnosed GD, antithyroid drugs for less than 3 months. From PBMCs, RNA was extracted and then used to make the TCR library. Graves' disease diagnoses followed American Thyroid Association guidelines. The same data also went into a second study, on T cells in Graves' hyperthyroidism and ophthalmopathy. From that paper: The study excluded patients with uncontrolled infection, other autoimmune disease, pregnancy or lactation. HTBI primers drove first-round RT-PCR of the TCR CDR3. The model made its ophthalmopathy prediction, and onset followed a median about 6.8 months later.

The V and J genes are TRBV10-1 and TRBJ1-1, with TRBD1 as a possible D gene (5 bases). This receptor was obtained from a man aged 25 to 40 with Graves disease. The material was peripheral blood mononuclear cells (PBMCs), obtained at new diagnosis, from a patient treated with antithyroid drugs. CDR3 coding DNA: TGCGCCAGCACCGGGGGGGGAGCCGCGAACACTGAAGCTTTCTTT. Amino acids: CASTGGGAANTEAFF.